These 24 T cell receptor beta chains came from one sample sequenced in a study of OX40 agonist ivuxolimab in advanced cancers. Clones were sequenced by immunoSEQ multiplex PCR, and TCRdb holds only the in-frame ones, with some missing. The data contain about 19,000 clones, more than 80% of them singletons. The sample here was CD4+ or CD8+ T cells sorted from blood, taken in a trial of the OX40 agonist ivuxolimab. Receptors originate from an adult with an advanced solid tumor such as melanoma, head and neck, liver or kidney cancer.

This clone was detected a few times. The chain recombines TRBV15 with TRBJ2-3, with TRBD1 matching over 7 bases. Germline values: CDR1 LNHNV, CDR2 YYDKDF (reference sequence). CDR3 size: 15 residues. V was clipped by 4 bases and J by 2 bases; unmatched bases: 6. CDR3 region: CATSNWDRITDTQYF. Written as DNA, the CDR3 is TGTGCCACCAGCAACTGGGACAGAATCACAGATACGCAGTATTTT.

The V call is TRBV7-9, the J call TRBJ2-7; 7 nucleotides match TRBD2. The ends lost 3 bases at V and 0 bases at J; junction bases unmatched: 5. CDR3 length: 15 amino acids. The germline gives CDR1 SEHNR, CDR2 FQNEAQ (reference sequence). CDR3 residues: CASSLRAGSSYEQYF. The CDR3 nucleotides read TGTGCCAGCAGCTTGAGAGCGGGGAGCTCCTACGAGCAGTACTTC. The full variable domain, in which reference TRBV7-9 and TRBJ2-7 provide the parts outside the CDR3, is DTGVSQNPRHKITKRGQNVTFRCDPISEHNRLYWYRQTLGQGPEFLTYFQNEAQLEKSRLLSDRFSAERPKGSFSTLEIQRTEQGDSAMYLCASSLRAGSSYEQYFGPGTRLTVT.

The rearrangement joins TRBV28 to TRBJ1-5, with D possibly being TRBD1 (6 bases). V shed 5 bases and J shed 5 bases, with 13 bases lying between them. CDR3 length: 14 residues. Germline V lookup: CDR1 MDHEN, CDR2 SYDVKM. CDR3 amino acids: CASSLLEGDQPQHF. DNA of the CDR3: TGTGCCAGCAGTCTCCTGGAGGGGGATCAGCCCCAGCATTTT.

The CDR3 nucleotides are TGTGCCAGTAGCTACGGGACAGCGCAATATGGCTACACCTTC. This codes for CASSYGTAQYGYTF. This chain uses TRBV19 with TRBJ1-2; 7 positions agree with TRBD1. Germline V gene sequence: CDR1 LNHDA, CDR2 SQIVND (reference sequence). This CDR3 is built from 14 residues. The trim removed 6 bases at V and 5 bases at J, leaving 9 bases unmatched.

V and J are TRBV9 and TRBJ2-5; 12 nucleotides agree with TRBD2. Germline-derived CDR1 and CDR2 are SGDLS and YYNGEE. V dropped 5 bases and J dropped 4; count of bases not matched to a gene: 6. This CDR3 contains 15 residues. In DNA form, the CDR3 reads TGTGCCAGCAGTCAAACGGGACTAGCGGGAGAGACCCAGTACTTC. Translating gives CASSQTGLAGETQYF.

V is TRBV5-1 and J is TRBJ2-7; D is perhaps TRBD1 (6 bases). This CDR3 contains 14 residues. Germline loops: CDR1 SGHRS, CDR2 YFSETQ. V dropped 4 bases and J dropped 3 bases, with 14 bases sitting between them. CDR3: CASSTSHRVYEQYF. CDR3 sequence (DNA): TGCGCCAGCAGCACGAGTCACAGGGTCTACGAGCAGTACTTC.

This clone appeared a few times. The rearrangement joins TRBV7-9 to TRBJ2-1; D unclear. CDR1 and CDR2 from the germline V gene are SEHNR and FQNEAQ (reference sequence). The germline V and J ends were trimmed by 1 base and 6 bases, with 13 bases remaining between them. This CDR3 spans 15 amino acids. CDR3 amino acids: CASSLGKRVTNEQFF. For the CDR3, the DNA is TGTGCCAGCAGCTTAGGAAAAAGGGTTACCAATGAGCAGTTCTTC.

This sequence joins TRBV19 and TRBJ1-1; D is unclear. With 4 bases removed from V and 1 base from J, the gap between germline ends came to 7 bases. The germline CDR1 and CDR2 sequences are LNHDA and SQIVND (reference sequence). The CDR3 extends over 13 amino acids. DNA for the CDR3: TGTGCCAGTAGTAGGACGGCGAACACTGAAGCTTTCTTT. Its protein is CASSRTANTEAFF.

This chain connects TRBV5-1 to TRBJ2-1, with unresolved D. With 4 bases removed from V and 8 bases from J, the gap between germline ends came to 19 bases. This CDR3 spans 15 amino acids. The germline V gene has CDR1 SGHRS and CDR2 YFSETQ. In nucleotides, the CDR3 is TGCGCCAGCAGCGTCCATTTACTCCCAAGCGATGAGCAGTTCTTC. This translates into CASSVHLLPSDEQFF.

The chain combines TRBV7-8 with TRBJ2-7; D gene unclear. Germline V gene data show CDR1 as SGHVS and CDR2 as FQNEAQ. V was pared by 1 base and J by 6 bases, with 7 bases between. This CDR3 has 12 residues. The CDR3 nucleotides read TGTGCCAGCAGCTTAGGAGGATCCGAGCAGTACTTC. It translates to CASSLGGSEQYF.

This clone came up once. This rearrangement joins TRBV27 to TRBJ2-7; 7 nucleotides align to TRBD1. Trimming removed 7 bases from V and 3 bases from J; junction bases left unmatched: 21. The CDR3 has 18 amino acids. CDR1 and CDR2 from the germline V gene are MNHEY and SMNVEV (reference sequence). The CDR3, as DNA: TGTGCCAGCACCTCAGCGGTGCCTCGGGACAGCCCGGTCTACGAGCAGTACTTC. It translates to CASTSAVPRDSPVYEQYF.

This clone was detected a few times. V and J are TRBV7-9 and TRBJ2-7; 8 bases are a match to TRBD2. CDR3 size: 14 residues. J was trimmed by 5 bases and V by 8 bases; bases with no gene match: 11. Germline CDR1 and CDR2: SEHNR and FQNEAQ (reference sequence). Here the CDR3 reads CASSGGTSWNEQYF. The CDR3 DNA follows: TGTGCCAGCTCCGGAGGGACTAGTTGGAACGAGCAGTACTTC.

This chain connects TRBV5-6 to TRBJ1-5; D not resolved. Per germline, CDR1 SGHDT and CDR2 YYEEEE. The length of the CDR3 is 16 residues. V was clipped by 1 base and J by 1 base, with 12 bases between them. CDR3 DNA: TGTGCCAGCAGCTTGTGGCAGGCTTCCAGCAATCAGCCCCAGCATTTT. Translating it yields CASSLWQASSNQPQHF.

The chain employs TRBV7-9 and TRBJ2-5, with a tentative D call TRBD1 (5 bases). The V and J ends lost 3 bases and 3 bases respectively, with 17 bases between them. CDR3 length: 16 amino acids. From germline, CDR1 is SEHNR and CDR2 FQNEAQ (reference sequence). The CDR3 coding sequence is TGTGCCAGCAGCTTCTACCAGGGTACTCAGAAAGAGACCCAGTACTTC. It translates to CASSFYQGTQKETQYF.

J is TRBJ2-1 and V is TRBV7-8; no definite D call. The CDR3 length is 15 residues. Germline CDR1 reads SGHVS; CDR2 reads FQNEAQ. V was cut by 7 bases and J by 8 bases, with 21 bases left in between. CDR3 nucleotide sequence: TGTGCCAGCACCGCCCCCGACGTTCCACGACATGAGCAGTTCTTC. Amino acids: CASTAPDVPRHEQFF.

This chain links TRBV29-1 with TRBJ2-7, with D maybe TRBD1 (5 bases). The CDR3 length is 13 residues. Germline V gene lookup returns CDR1 SQVTM and CDR2 ANQGSEA. V dropped 4 bases and J dropped 6 bases, with 16 bases sitting between them. CDR3 in DNA: TGCAGCGTTGCGATTATAGGGGTCGGCGAGCAGTACTTC. This sequence encodes CSVAIIGVGEQYF.

This chain uses TRBV7-9 with TRBJ1-2, with 9 bases that match TRBD1. After removal of 1 base from V and 6 bases from J, the junction contained 3 bases not matched to a gene. This CDR3 has 14 amino acids. Germline V gene data show CDR1 as SEHNR and CDR2 as FQNEAQ (reference sequence). The CDR3 protein is CASSLGTGVDGYTF. The CDR3 nucleotides read TGTGCCAGCAGCTTAGGGACAGGGGTGGATGGCTACACCTTC.

The chain carries TRBV11-3 and TRBJ2-7; possible D gene TRBD2, 5 bases. CDR1 is SGHNT, CDR2 YENEEA, per germline. V was cut by 0 bases and J by 5 bases, with 11 bases left in between. This CDR3 has 14 amino acids. The CDR3 region has the DNA TGTGCCAGCAGCTTAGAGGTGGACTCGGACGAGCAGTACTTC. It encodes CASSLEVDSDEQYF.

The chain recombines TRBV10-3 with TRBJ1-5; no definite D call. The V and J ends lost 8 bases and 5 bases respectively, with 19 bases between them. This CDR3 has 15 residues. Germline loops: CDR1 ENHRY, CDR2 SYGVKD. CDR3: CAIGGLGRRDQPQHF. DNA of the CDR3: TGTGCCATCGGAGGGCTAGGACGTAGGGATCAGCCCCAGCATTTT.

The rearrangement joins TRBV18 to TRBJ2-3; TRBD1 matches at 11 bases. The CDR3 has 17 amino acids. Trimming cost V 6 bases and J 2 bases; bases outside gene matches: 10. Per the germline V gene, CDR1 is KGHSH and CDR2 is LQKENI. This CDR3 reads CASSPRTGGKDTDTQYF. The CDR3 region has the DNA TGTGCCAGCTCTCCTAGGACAGGGGGCAAAGACACAGATACGCAGTATTTT.

The chain uses TRBV28 and TRBJ2-7; D is unclear. V was cut by 8 bases and J by 1 base, with 9 bases left in between. Germline V gives CDR1 MDHEN, CDR2 SYDVKM. The CDR3 length is 12 residues. CDR3 sequence reads: CASALGSYEQYF. The CDR3 DNA reads TGTGCCAGCGCCCTTGGGTCCTACGAGCAGTACTTC.

The rearrangement links TRBV6-5 to TRBJ2-1; TRBD2 might be the D (5 bases). The V end lost 6 bases, the J end lost 2 bases, and 11 bases lay between the germline ends. The germline V gene encodes CDR1 MNHEY and CDR2 SVGAGI. CDR3 length equals 14 residues. The CDR3 nucleotides are TGTGCCAGCAGCCTACGGGGTACCTACAATGAGCAGTTCTTC. Amino acids: CASSLRGTYNEQFF.

V gene TRBV6-1 combines with J gene TRBJ2-5; D remains ambiguous. CDR3 length: 15 amino acids. Germline lookup yields CDR1 MNHNS and CDR2 SASEGT. V lost 2 bases, J lost 2 bases, and 12 bases lay in between. CDR3 bases: TGTGCCAGCAGTGAAATGCTGGCACTACAAGAGACCCAGTACTTC. Protein sequence: CASSEMLALQETQYF.

This clone was counted once. This chain connects TRBV14 to TRBJ2-5, with 10 bases that match TRBD1. The germline CDR1 and CDR2 sequences are SGHDN and FVKESK. V was pared by 4 bases and J by 4 bases, with 9 bases of the junction left unmatched. CDR3 length: 16 residues. The DNA for the CDR3 is TGTGCCAGCAGCCTTGGATGGGACAGGGGCCGAGAGACCCAGTACTTC. Its translation is CASSLGWDRGRETQYF.